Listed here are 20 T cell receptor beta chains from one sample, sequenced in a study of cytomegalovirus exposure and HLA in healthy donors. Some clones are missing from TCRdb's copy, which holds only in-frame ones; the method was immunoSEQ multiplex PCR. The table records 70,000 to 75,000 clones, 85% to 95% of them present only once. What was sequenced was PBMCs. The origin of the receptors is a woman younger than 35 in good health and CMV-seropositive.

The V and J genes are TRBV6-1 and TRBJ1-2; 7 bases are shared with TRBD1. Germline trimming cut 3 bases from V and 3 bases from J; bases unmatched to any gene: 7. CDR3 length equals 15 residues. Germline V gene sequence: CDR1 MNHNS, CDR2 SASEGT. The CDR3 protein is CASSEGRTGYYGYTF. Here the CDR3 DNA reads TGTGCCAGCAGTGAGGGAAGGACAGGATACTATGGCTACACCTTC.

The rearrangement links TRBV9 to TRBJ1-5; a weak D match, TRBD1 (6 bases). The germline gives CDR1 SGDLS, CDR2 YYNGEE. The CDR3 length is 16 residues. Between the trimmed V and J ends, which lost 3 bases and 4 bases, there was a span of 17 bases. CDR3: CASSAGSGGPNQPQHF. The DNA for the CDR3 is TGTGCCAGCAGCGCCGGAAGCGGGGGCCCAAATCAGCCCCAGCATTTT.

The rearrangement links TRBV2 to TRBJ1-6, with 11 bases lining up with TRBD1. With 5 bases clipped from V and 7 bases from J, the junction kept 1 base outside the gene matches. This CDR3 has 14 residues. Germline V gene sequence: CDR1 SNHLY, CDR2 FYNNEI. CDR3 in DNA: TGTGCCAGCAGTCGGGACAGGGGGAATTCACCCCTCCACTTT. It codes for CASSRDRGNSPLHF.

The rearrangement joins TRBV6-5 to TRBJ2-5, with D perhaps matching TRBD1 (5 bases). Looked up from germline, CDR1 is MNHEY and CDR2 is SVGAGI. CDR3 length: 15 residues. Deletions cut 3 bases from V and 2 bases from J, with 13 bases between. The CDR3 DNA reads TGTGCCAGCAGTTATCTAGGGGAAGCTCAAGAGACCCAGTACTTC. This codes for CASSYLGEAQETQYF.

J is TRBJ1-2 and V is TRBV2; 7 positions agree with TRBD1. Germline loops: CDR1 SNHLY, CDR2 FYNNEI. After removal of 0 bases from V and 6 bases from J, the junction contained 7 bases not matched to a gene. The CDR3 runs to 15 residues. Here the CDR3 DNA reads TGTGCCAGCAGTGAAGCCCGGGGACAGTCCGATGGCTACACCTTC. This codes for CASSEARGQSDGYTF.

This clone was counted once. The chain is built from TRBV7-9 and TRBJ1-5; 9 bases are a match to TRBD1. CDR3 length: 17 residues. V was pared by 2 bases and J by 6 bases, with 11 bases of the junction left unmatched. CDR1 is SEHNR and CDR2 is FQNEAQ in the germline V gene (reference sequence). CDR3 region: CASSLTSTGGLAQPQHF. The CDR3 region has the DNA TGTGCCAGCAGCTTAACCTCAACAGGGGGCTTGGCTCAGCCCCAGCATTTT.

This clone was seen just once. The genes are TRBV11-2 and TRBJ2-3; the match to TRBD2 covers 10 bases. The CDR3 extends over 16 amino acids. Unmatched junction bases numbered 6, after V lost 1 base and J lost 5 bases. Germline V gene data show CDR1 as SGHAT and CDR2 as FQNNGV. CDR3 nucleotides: TGTGCCAGCAGCTTAGTCCCAGCGGGGGGGCTAGATACGCAGTATTTT. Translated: CASSLVPAGGLDTQYF.

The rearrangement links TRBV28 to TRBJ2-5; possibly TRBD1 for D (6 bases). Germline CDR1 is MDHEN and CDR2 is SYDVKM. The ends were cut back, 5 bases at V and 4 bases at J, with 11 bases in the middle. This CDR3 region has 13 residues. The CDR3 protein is CASSPHRAETQYF. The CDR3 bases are TGTGCCAGCAGTCCCCACAGGGCAGAGACCCAGTACTTC.

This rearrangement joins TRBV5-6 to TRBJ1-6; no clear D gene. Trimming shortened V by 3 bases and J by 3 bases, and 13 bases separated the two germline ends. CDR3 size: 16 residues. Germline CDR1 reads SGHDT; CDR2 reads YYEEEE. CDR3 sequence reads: CASSSLWAFYNSPLHF. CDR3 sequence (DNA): TGTGCCAGCAGCTCGTTATGGGCATTCTATAATTCACCCCTCCACTTT.

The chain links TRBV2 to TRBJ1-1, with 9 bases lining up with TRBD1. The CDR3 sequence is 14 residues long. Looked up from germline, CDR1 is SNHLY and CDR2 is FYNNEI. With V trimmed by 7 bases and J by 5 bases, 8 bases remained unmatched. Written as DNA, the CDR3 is TGTGCCAGCATGGACAGGGGAGGGAGGACTGAAGCTTTCTTT. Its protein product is CASMDRGGRTEAFF.

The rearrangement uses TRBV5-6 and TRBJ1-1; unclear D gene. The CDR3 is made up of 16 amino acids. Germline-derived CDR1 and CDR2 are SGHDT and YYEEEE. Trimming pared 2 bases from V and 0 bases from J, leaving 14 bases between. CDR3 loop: CASSLRAGTMNTEAFF. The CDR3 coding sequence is TGTGCCAGCAGCTTAAGAGCAGGTACGATGAACACTGAAGCTTTCTTT.

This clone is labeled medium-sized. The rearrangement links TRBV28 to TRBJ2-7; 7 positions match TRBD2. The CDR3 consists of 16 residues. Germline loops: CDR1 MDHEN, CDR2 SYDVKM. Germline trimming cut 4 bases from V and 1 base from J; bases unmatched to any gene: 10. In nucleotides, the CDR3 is TGTGCCAGCAGTTGGGGGGGGTGGGGCGGATCCTACGAGCAGTACTTC. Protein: CASSWGGWGGSYEQYF. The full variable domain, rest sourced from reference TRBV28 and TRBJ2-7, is DVKVTQSSRYLVKRTGEKVFLECVQDMDHENMFWYRQDPGLGLRLIYFSYDVKMKEKGDIPEGYSVSREKKERFSLILESASTNQTSMYLCASSWGGWGGSYEQYFGPGTRLTVT.

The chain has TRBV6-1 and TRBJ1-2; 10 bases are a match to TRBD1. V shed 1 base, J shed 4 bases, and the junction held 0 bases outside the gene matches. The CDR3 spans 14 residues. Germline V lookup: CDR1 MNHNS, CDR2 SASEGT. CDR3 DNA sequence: TGTGCCAGCAGTGAAGGGACAGGGGGCTATGGCTACACCTTC. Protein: CASSEGTGGYGYTF.

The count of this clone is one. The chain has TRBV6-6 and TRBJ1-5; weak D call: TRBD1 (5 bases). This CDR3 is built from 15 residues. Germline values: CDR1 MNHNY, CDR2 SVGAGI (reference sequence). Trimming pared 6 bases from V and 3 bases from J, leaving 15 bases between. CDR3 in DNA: TGTGCCAGCAGAAGACAGATAAATCCCAATCAGCCCCAGCATTTT. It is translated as CASRRQINPNQPQHF.

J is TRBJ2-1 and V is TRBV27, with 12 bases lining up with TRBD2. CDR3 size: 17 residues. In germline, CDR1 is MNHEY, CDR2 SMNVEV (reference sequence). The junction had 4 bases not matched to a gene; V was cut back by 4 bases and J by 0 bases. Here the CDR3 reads CASSSSGRAISYNEQFF. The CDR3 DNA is TGTGCCAGCAGTTCTAGCGGGAGGGCAATCTCCTACAATGAGCAGTTCTTC.

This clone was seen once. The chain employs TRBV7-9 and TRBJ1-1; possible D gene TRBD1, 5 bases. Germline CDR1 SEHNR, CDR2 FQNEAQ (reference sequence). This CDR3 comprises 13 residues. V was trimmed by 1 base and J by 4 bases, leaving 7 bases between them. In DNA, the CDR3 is TGTGCCAGCAGCTTAGGACAGAGCACTGAAGCTTTCTTT. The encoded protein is CASSLGQSTEAFF.

The CDR3 DNA is TGTGCCAGCAGCTCCGAAATCTTAGGTTTTAGACAGCCTGAGCAGTTCTTC. Protein product: CASSSEILGFRQPEQFF. The chain employs TRBV7-3 and TRBJ2-1; tentative D call: TRBD1 (5 bases). Germline-derived CDR1 and CDR2 are SGHTA and FQGTGA. The V end was cut by 4 bases, the J end by 9 bases, with 25 bases between. There are 17 residues in the CDR3.

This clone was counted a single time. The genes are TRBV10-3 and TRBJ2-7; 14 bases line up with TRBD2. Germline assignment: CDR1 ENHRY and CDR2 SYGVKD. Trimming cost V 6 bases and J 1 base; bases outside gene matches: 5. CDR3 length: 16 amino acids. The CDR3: CAIRGLAGVNSYEQYF. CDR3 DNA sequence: TGTGCCATCAGGGGACTAGCGGGAGTAAATTCCTACGAGCAGTACTTC.

The CDR3 here is CASSQDRVDYGYTF. The CDR3 DNA follows: TGCGCCAGCAGCCAAGACAGGGTGGACTATGGCTACACCTTC. The chain recombines TRBV4-1 with TRBJ1-2, with D perhaps TRBD1 (5 bases). From germline, CDR1 is MGHRA and CDR2 YSYEKL. Trimming took 0 bases from V and 3 from J, leaving 8 bases between them. This CDR3 spans 14 amino acids.

The CDR3 sequence: CASSFFLAGVYNEQFF. In nucleotides, the CDR3 is TGCGCCAGCAGCTTTTTTCTAGCGGGAGTCTACAATGAGCAGTTCTTC. The gene calls are TRBV5-1 and TRBJ2-1; 10 nucleotides match TRBD2. The CDR3 is made up of 16 amino acids. V shed 2 bases and J 3 bases; nucleotides not matched to a gene: 5. Germline V gives CDR1 SGHRS, CDR2 YFSETQ.